The 24 T cell receptor beta chains below were found in one sample sequenced in a study of B cell selection in AIRE deficiency. Clones were sequenced by immunoSEQ multiplex PCR, and TCRdb holds only the in-frame ones, with some missing. The sample consists of around 26,000 clones, around 92% of them appearing once. Sorted regulatory T cells were CD4-positive, CD25-high and CD127-low or negative. The sequenced material came from CD4+CD25+ Tregs sorted from PBMCs. The receptors were sampled from a human donor in good health.

The chain links TRBV19 to TRBJ1-1; possible D gene TRBD1, 6 bases. V lost 2 bases to trimming and J lost 1 base, with 8 bases between them. Per the germline V gene, CDR1 is LNHDA and CDR2 is SQIVND (reference sequence). The CDR3 is 14 amino acids. The CDR3: CASSIRQENTEAFF. The CDR3 DNA reads as TGTGCCAGTAGTATACGACAGGAGAACACTGAAGCTTTCTTT. Variable domain in full (rest from reference TRBV19 and TRBJ1-1): DGGITQSPKYLFRKEGQNVTLSCEQNLNHDAMYWYRQDPGQGLRLIYYSQIVNDFQKGDIAEGYSVSREKKESFPLTVTSAQKNPTAFYLCASSIRQENTEAFFGQGTRLTVV.

The chain couples TRBV6-5 to TRBJ2-1, with 8 bases identical to TRBD1. V dropped 7 bases and J dropped 8; count of bases not matched to a gene: 13. The CDR3 totals 15 residues. CDR1 and CDR2 (germline): MNHEY, SVGAGI. The DNA of the CDR3 is TGTGCCAGCACCAAACCCCACCCAGGGGGCGATGAGCAGTTCTTC. Its protein is CASTKPHPGGDEQFF.

This chain joins TRBV5-1 and TRBJ1-2; the D is unclear. Germline lookup yields CDR1 SGHRS and CDR2 YFSETQ. V gave up 4 bases and J gave up 7 bases, with 11 bases separating them. The CDR3 covers 12 residues. The CDR3, as DNA: TGCGCCAGCAGCAATCTTCAGAGTGGCTACACCTTC. Protein: CASSNLQSGYTF.

In this sample, this clone turned up a few times. V and J are TRBV7-9 and TRBJ1-5; 7 bases match TRBD1. The CDR3 has 16 residues. Germline V CDR1 and CDR2: SEHNR, FQNEAQ (reference sequence). V shed 0 bases and J 4 bases; nucleotides not matched to a gene: 6. CDR3 nucleotides: TGTGCCAGCAGCTTAGCGGGGACAGCCTTTAATCAGCCCCAGCATTTT. Amino acid sequence: CASSLAGTAFNQPQHF.

The V and J genes are TRBV6-6 and TRBJ2-7, with D possibly being TRBD2 (5 bases). Deletions cut 6 bases from V and 5 bases from J, with 8 bases between. The CDR3 covers 11 residues. Germline assignment: CDR1 MNHNY and CDR2 SVGAGI (reference sequence). The CDR3 sequence is CASRQRDEQYF. In nucleotides, the CDR3 is TGTGCCAGCAGGCAGAGGGACGAGCAGTACTTC.

The V gene is TRBV10-3, the J gene TRBJ1-3; D not resolved. In germline, CDR1 is ENHRY, CDR2 SYGVKD. The length of the CDR3 is 15 residues. Deletions cut 2 bases from V and 1 base from J, with 9 bases between. The DNA of the CDR3 is TGTGCCATCAGTGAGGAAAGGCCTTCTGGAAACACCATATATTTT. It translates to CAISEERPSGNTIYF.

The chain links TRBV5-1 to TRBJ2-1, with TRBD2 matching 15 bases. There are 17 residues in the CDR3. V lost 4 bases and J lost 4; bases outside the gene matches: 6. Germline V gene sequence: CDR1 SGHRS, CDR2 YFSETQ. DNA of the CDR3: TGCGCCAGCAGCCGCGGGACTAGCGGGGGGAATTACAATGAGCAGTTCTTC. This translates into CASSRGTSGGNYNEQFF.

The chain is built from TRBV7-6 and TRBJ2-1; the D is unclear. The CDR3 has 14 residues. The V end was cut by 5 bases, the J end by 0 bases, with 8 bases between. Germline loops: CDR1 SGHVS, CDR2 FNYEAQ. CDR3 loop: CASSPAGSYNEQFF. CDR3 DNA: TGTGCCAGCAGCCCCGCCGGCTCCTACAATGAGCAGTTCTTC.

The chain carries TRBV11-2 and TRBJ2-4; D is unresolved. Trimming shortened V by 5 bases and J by 7 bases, and 6 bases separated the two germline ends. The CDR3 has 11 residues. Per the germline V gene, CDR1 is SGHAT and CDR2 is FQNNGV. This CDR3 is CASSQLNIQYF. In DNA, the CDR3 is TGTGCCAGCAGCCAATTGAACATTCAGTACTTC.

The chain is built from TRBV2 and TRBJ2-5, with D possibly called TRBD1 or TRBD2 (5 bases each). CDR3 length: 13 amino acids. V lost 3 bases and J 4 bases, leaving 9 bases between the germline ends. Germline V gives CDR1 SNHLY, CDR2 FYNNEI. The DNA of the CDR3 is TGTGCCAGCAGTGAGGGGGTGGGAGAGACCCAGTACTTC. This encodes CASSEGVGETQYF.

The J gene is TRBJ2-2, the V gene TRBV5-1; 8 nucleotides line up with TRBD1. Germline CDR1 SGHRS, CDR2 YFSETQ. This CDR3 comprises 15 residues. Trimming took 4 bases from V and 6 from J; bases not matched to a gene: 8. This chain's CDR3 is CASSPAGTGSGELFF. Written as DNA, the CDR3 is TGCGCCAGCAGCCCCGCCGGGACAGGCTCCGGGGAGCTGTTTTTT.

This clone was observed a few times. The J gene is TRBJ1-1, the V gene TRBV30, with D unclear. The CDR3 is 10 amino acids. The germline V gene has CDR1 GTSNPN and CDR2 SVGIG (reference sequence). Trimming took off 1 base at V and 7 bases at J, with 4 bases between the two ends. The CDR3 loop is CAWSAIEAFF. The CDR3 DNA reads TGTGCCTGGAGTGCGATTGAAGCTTTCTTT.

The rearrangement links TRBV30 to TRBJ1-3; 7 bases match TRBD1. Trimming at V came to 1 base and at J to 3 bases, leaving 6 bases not matched to a gene. The CDR3 contains 15 residues. Germline assignment: CDR1 GTSNPN and CDR2 SVGIG (reference sequence). CDR3 coding DNA: TGTGCCTGGAGTGGCGCCGGGACAGTTGGAAACACCATATATTTT. This encodes CAWSGAGTVGNTIYF.

The rearrangement joins TRBV18 to TRBJ1-1; D might be TRBD1 (6 bases). In germline, CDR1 is KGHSH, CDR2 LQKENI. CDR3 size: 16 residues. The V and J ends lost 2 bases and 0 bases respectively, with 13 bases between them. CDR3 nucleotide sequence: TGTGCCAGCTCACCAATGACAGGACAACTGAACACTGAAGCTTTCTTT. Protein sequence: CASSPMTGQLNTEAFF.

This chain connects TRBV5-1 to TRBJ2-7; the D gene is possibly TRBD2 (5 bases). V dropped 7 bases and J dropped 3 bases, with 11 bases sitting between them. The V gene's germline CDR1 is SGHRS and CDR2 YFSETQ. The CDR3 contains 12 residues. CDR3 bases: TGCGCCAGCTCTCAGGACTTCTACGAGCAGTACTTC. Its protein is CASSQDFYEQYF. Full variable domain (remainder filled in from reference TRBV5-1 and TRBJ2-7): KAGVTQTPRYLIKTRGQQVTLSCSPISGHRSVSWYQQTPGQGLQFLFEYFSETQRNKGNFPGRFSGRQFSNSRSEMNVSTLELGDSALYLCASSQDFYEQYFGPGTRLTVT.

This clone was counted a single time. The chain links TRBV4-2 to TRBJ2-2; 12 nucleotides match TRBD2. Germline V gene sequence: CDR1 LGHNA, CDR2 YNFKEQ. The CDR3 runs to 16 residues. V lost 4 bases, J lost 3 bases, and 3 bases stayed unmatched. The CDR3 region has the DNA TGTGCCAGCAGCCCGCGGACTAGCGGGGACACCGGGGAGCTGTTTTTT. It specifies CASSPRTSGDTGELFF.

J is TRBJ2-1 and V is TRBV9; no definite D call. Germline assignment: CDR1 SGDLS and CDR2 YYNGEE. There are 12 residues in the CDR3. V shed 2 bases and J shed 6 bases, with 6 bases lying between them. CDR3 sequence reads: CASSVLPNEQFF. CDR3 bases: TGTGCCAGCAGCGTTCTGCCCAATGAGCAGTTCTTC.

This clone has a handful of counts. The chain recombines TRBV5-1 with TRBJ1-5; TRBD1 agrees at 7 bases. J was trimmed by 5 bases and V by 4 bases; bases with no gene match: 9. The CDR3 length is 15 residues. Germline V CDR1 and CDR2: SGHRS, YFSETQ. Here the CDR3 reads CASSPRQGWDQPQHF. CDR3 DNA sequence: TGCGCCAGCAGCCCTAGACAGGGTTGGGATCAGCCCCAGCATTTT. The full variable domain, completed using reference TRBV5-1 and TRBJ1-5, is KAGVTQTPRYLIKTRGQQVTLSCSPISGHRSVSWYQQTPGQGLQFLFEYFSETQRNKGNFPGRFSGRQFSNSRSEMNVSTLELGDSALYLCASSPRQGWDQPQHFGDGTRLSIL.

The count of this clone is one. The rearrangement uses TRBV19 and TRBJ2-3, with 9 bases matching TRBD2. Germline CDR1 reads LNHDA; CDR2 reads SQIVND (reference sequence). V dropped 5 bases and J dropped 4; count of bases not matched to a gene: 7. The CDR3 consists of 15 residues. This CDR3 is CASSGPAGGSDTQYF. The CDR3 DNA is TGTGCCAGTAGTGGCCCAGCGGGGGGCTCAGATACGCAGTATTTT. Using reference TRBV19 and TRBJ2-3 for the parts outside the CDR3, the full variable domain is DGGITQSPKYLFRKEGQNVTLSCEQNLNHDAMYWYRQDPGQGLRLIYYSQIVNDFQKGDIAEGYSVSREKKESFPLTVTSAQKNPTAFYLCASSGPAGGSDTQYFGPGTRLTVL.

The J gene is TRBJ1-1, the V gene TRBV20-1; D is undetermined. Trimming took 5 bases from V and 4 from J, leaving 8 bases between them. CDR3 length equals 11 residues. Germline CDR1 is DFQATT and CDR2 is SNEGSKA (reference sequence). The CDR3 DNA is TGCAGTGCTTTCGTACGCACTGAAGCTTTCTTT. It yields the protein CSAFVRTEAFF.

The rearrangement joins TRBV18 to TRBJ1-6; possible D gene TRBD1, 6 bases. CDR1 is KGHSH, CDR2 LQKENI, per germline. The CDR3 consists of 14 residues. Trimming took 2 bases from V and 10 from J, leaving 12 bases between them. CDR3 sequence reads: CASSPGGAGSPLHF. Here the CDR3 DNA reads TGTGCCAGCTCACCAGGGGGCGCAGGGTCACCCCTCCACTTT.

This sequence joins TRBV19 and TRBJ2-2; 11 bases agree with TRBD2. This CDR3 comprises 16 residues. V shed 6 bases, J shed 1 base, and the junction held 4 bases outside the gene matches. Per the germline V gene, CDR1 is LNHDA and CDR2 is SQIVND (reference sequence). In nucleotides, the CDR3 is TGTGCCAGTAGCACTAGCGGGGGTTGGAACACCGGGGAGCTGTTTTTT. This sequence encodes CASSTSGGWNTGELFF.

V and J are TRBV5-5 and TRBJ1-1; D gene uncertain. The CDR3 runs to 14 residues. Looked up from germline, CDR1 is SGHKS and CDR2 is YYEKEE (reference sequence). The germline V and J ends were trimmed by 8 bases and 2 bases, with 16 bases remaining between them. CDR3 DNA sequence: TGTGCCAGTCTTGTGTCTATTCTAAACACTGAAGCTTTCTTT. Translation: CASLVSILNTEAFF.

V and J are TRBV7-8 and TRBJ2-6; D call uncertain. The CDR3 length is 14 residues. V was shortened by 4 bases and J by 0 bases, with 4 bases between the two germline ends. Germline CDR1 and CDR2: SGHVS and FQNEAQ. The CDR3 region has the DNA TGTGCCAGCAGCTGGATCTCTGGGGCCAACGTCCTGACTTTC. This sequence encodes CASSWISGANVLTF.